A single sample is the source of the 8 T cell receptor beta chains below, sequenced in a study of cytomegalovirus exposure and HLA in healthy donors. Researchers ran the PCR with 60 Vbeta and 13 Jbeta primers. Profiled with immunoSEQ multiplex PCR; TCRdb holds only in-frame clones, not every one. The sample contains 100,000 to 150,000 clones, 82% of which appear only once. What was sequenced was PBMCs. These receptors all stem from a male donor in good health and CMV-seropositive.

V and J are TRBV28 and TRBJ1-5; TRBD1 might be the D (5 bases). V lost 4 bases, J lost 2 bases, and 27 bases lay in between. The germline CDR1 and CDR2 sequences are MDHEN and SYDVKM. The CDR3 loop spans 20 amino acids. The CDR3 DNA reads TGTGCCAGCAGTTCCCATCTAGGACGGAGGGGTTATAGTCGCAATCAGCCCCAGCATTTT. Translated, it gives CASSSHLGRRGYSRNQPQHF.

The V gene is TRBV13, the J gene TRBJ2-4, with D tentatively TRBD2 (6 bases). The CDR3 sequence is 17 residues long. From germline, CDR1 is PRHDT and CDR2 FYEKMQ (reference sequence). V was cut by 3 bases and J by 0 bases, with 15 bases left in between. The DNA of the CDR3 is TGTGCCAGCAGCTTCGGACCGACTAGTATAGCCAAAAACATTCAGTACTTC. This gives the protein CASSFGPTSIAKNIQYF.

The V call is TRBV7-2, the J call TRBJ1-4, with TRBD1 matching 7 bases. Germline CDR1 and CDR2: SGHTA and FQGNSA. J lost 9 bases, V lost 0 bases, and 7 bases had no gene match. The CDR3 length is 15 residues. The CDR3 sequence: CASSLATGSLKKLFF. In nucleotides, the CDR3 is TGTGCCAGCAGCTTAGCGACAGGGAGCCTGAAAAAACTGTTTTTT.

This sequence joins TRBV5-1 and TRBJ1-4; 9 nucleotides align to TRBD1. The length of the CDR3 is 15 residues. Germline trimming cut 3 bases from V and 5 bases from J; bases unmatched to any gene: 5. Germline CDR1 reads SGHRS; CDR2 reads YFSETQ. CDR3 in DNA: TGCGCCAGCAGCTCCTCGACAGGGGGGAATGAAAAACTGTTTTTT. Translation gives CASSSSTGGNEKLFF.

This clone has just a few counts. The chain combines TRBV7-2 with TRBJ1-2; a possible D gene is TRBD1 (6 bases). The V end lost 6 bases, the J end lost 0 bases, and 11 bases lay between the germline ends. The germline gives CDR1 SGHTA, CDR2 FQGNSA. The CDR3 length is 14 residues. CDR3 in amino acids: CASSWGHTNYGYTF. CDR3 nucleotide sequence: TGTGCCAGCAGTTGGGGACATACTAACTATGGCTACACCTTC.

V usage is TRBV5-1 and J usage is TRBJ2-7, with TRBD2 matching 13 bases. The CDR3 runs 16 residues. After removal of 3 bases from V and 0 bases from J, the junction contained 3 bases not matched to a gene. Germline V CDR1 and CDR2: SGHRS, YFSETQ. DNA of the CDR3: TGCGCCAGCAGCTACGGGACTAGCGGGAACTCCTACGAGCAGTACTTC. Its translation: CASSYGTSGNSYEQYF.

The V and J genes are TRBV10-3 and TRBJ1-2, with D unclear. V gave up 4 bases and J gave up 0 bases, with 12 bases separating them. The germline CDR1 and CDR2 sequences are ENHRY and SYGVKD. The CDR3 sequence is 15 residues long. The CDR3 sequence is CAISAPTAANYGYTF. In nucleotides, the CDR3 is TGTGCCATCAGTGCGCCAACAGCTGCTAACTATGGCTACACCTTC.

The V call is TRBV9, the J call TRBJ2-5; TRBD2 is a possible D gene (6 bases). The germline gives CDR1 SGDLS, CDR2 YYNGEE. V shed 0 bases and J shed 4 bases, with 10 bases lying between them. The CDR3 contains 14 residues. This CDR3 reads CASSVGQAGETQYF. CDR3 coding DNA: TGTGCCAGCAGCGTAGGGCAAGCGGGAGAGACCCAGTACTTC. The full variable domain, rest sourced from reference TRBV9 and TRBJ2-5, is DSGVTQTPKHLITATGQRVTLRCSPRSGDLSVYWYQQSLDQGLQFLIQYYNGEERAKGNILERFSAQQFPDLHSELNLSSLELGDSALYFCASSVGQAGETQYFGPGTRLLVL.